Listed below are T cell receptor beta chains from one sample, sequenced in a study of T-cell memory formation after mild COVID-19. Via MiXCR, TCRdb re-called the 5' RACE reads, giving one row per CDR3 protein. Of 300,000 to 400,000 distinct CDR3 sequences in the sample, around a sixth are singletons; the top ten hold 20% to 25%. The sequencing sample was made of PBMCs or a T cell subset sorted from them (not recorded which). All receptors derive from a man aged 18 to 35 who had mild COVID-19 (a few samples of this study predate the infection). Cell type and time point are not known. The CDR3 runs from the conserved cysteine through the conserved F or W. D genes are given only for firm matches. The size of a clone is reported for some rows only, either as once, few or many, or as a class for expanded clones.

v_gene	d_gene	abundance	j_gene	CDR3aa	CDR3nt
TRBV28	-	-	TRBJ1-2	CASRGTNNYGYTF	TGTGCCAGCAGAGGGACAAATAACTATGGCTACACCTTC
TRBV29-1	-	many	TRBJ2-5	CSGWEGEGETQYF	TGCAGCGGATGGGAGGGGGAGGGAGAGACCCAGTACTTC
TRBV4-3	-	few	TRBJ1-1	CASSQVVSGDTEAFF	TGCGCCAGCAGCCAAGTAGTGTCGGGGGACACTGAAGCTTTCTTT
TRBV7-2	TRBD1	-	TRBJ1-2	CASSYARQGGYTF	TGTGCCAGCAGCTACGCCCGACAGGGGGGCTACACCTTC
TRBV24-1	TRBD2	few	TRBJ2-1	CATSDTPGLAGGPSYNEQFF	TGTGCCACCAGTGATACGCCGGGACTAGCGGGGGGCCCCTCCTACAATGAGCAGTTCTTC
TRBV30	-	-	TRBJ2-2	CAWNRGTPGELFF	TGTGCCTGGAATCGGGGGACCCCGGGGGAGCTGTTTTTT
TRBV5-1	-	-	TRBJ2-5	CASSFGPPPGETQYF	TGCGCCAGCAGCTTCGGACCCCCCCCAGGGGAGACCCAGTACTTC
TRBV11-2	-	few	TRBJ2-1	CASSLKELGDEQFF	TGTGCCAGCAGCTTAAAGGAGTTGGGGGATGAGCAGTTCTTC
TRBV20-1	-	many	TRBJ1-2	CSAWEGLGYTF	TGCAGTGCGTGGGAGGGTCTTGGCTACACCTTC
TRBV12-3/TRBV12-4	-	many	TRBJ2-1	CASSFTGTSSSYNEQFF	TGTGCCAGCAGTTTCACCGGGACTTCGAGCTCCTACAATGAGCAGTTCTTC
TRBV29-1	TRBD2	-	TRBJ2-7	CSGFTSGSYEQYF	TGCAGCGGTTTCACTAGCGGTAGCTACGAGCAGTACTTC
TRBV7-8	-	many	TRBJ2-3	CASSLGVDDTQYF	TGTGCCAGCAGCTTAGGAGTGGATGATACGCAGTATTTT
TRBV5-6	-	-	TRBJ1-2	CASSPGYYGYTF	TGTGCCAGCAGCCCAGGGTACTATGGCTACACCTTC
TRBV5-1	-	-	TRBJ2-3	CASSLELALDTQYF	TGCGCCAGCAGCTTGGAACTAGCCCTAGATACGCAGTATTTT
TRBV27	-	-	TRBJ1-5	CASSFSGGHQPQHF	TGTGCCAGCAGTTTTAGCGGGGGGCATCAGCCCCAGCATTTT
TRBV6-2/TRBV6-3	-	-	TRBJ1-1	CASRADVNTEAFF	TGTGCCAGCAGGGCAGACGTGAACACTGAAGCTTTCTTT
TRBV18	-	once	TRBJ2-5	CASSPPREKTQYF	TGTGCCAGCTCACCACCGAGGGAAAAGACCCAGTACTTC
TRBV20-1	TRBD1	few	TRBJ1-2	CSAREGRQGASVGHGYTF	TGCAGTGCTAGAGAGGGGAGACAGGGGGCAAGCGTGGGTCATGGCTACACCTTC
TRBV6-5	-	-	TRBJ1-6	CASSYGQSSYNSPLHF	TGTGCCAGCAGTTACGGGCAGAGCTCCTATAATTCACCCCTCCACTTT
TRBV5-6	TRBD2	few	TRBJ2-1	CASRGSGGYNEQFF	TGTGCCAGCAGAGGTAGCGGGGGTTACAATGAGCAGTTCTTC
TRBV7-2	TRBD2	few	TRBJ2-4	CASSLAAGVQYF	TGTGCCAGCAGCTTAGCGGCGGGGGTTCAGTACTTC
TRBV5-4	-	-	TRBJ1-2	CASSLAFCNGYTF	TGTGCCAGCAGCTTGGCATTCTGTAATGGCTACACCTTC
TRBV6-2/TRBV6-3	TRBD1	few	TRBJ1-6	CASRQGWNSPLHF	TGTGCCAGCAGACAGGGGTGGAATTCACCCCTCCACTTT
TRBV4-2	-	-	TRBJ2-1	CASSQPGHAQGDNEQFF	TGTGCCAGCAGCCAACCGGGACATGCCCAGGGCGACAATGAGCAGTTCTTC
TRBV27	-	few	TRBJ2-5	CASSLNVEETQYF	TGTGCCAGCAGTTTAAACGTCGAAGAGACCCAGTACTTC
TRBV7-9	TRBD1	-	TRBJ2-2	CASSIPITGQGATGELFF	TGTGCCAGCAGCATTCCCATCACGGGACAGGGGGCCACCGGGGAGCTGTTTTTT
TRBV13	TRBD1	-	TRBJ2-3	CASSIRGLADTQYF	TGTGCCAGCAGCATCAGGGGGCTTGCAGATACGCAGTATTTT
TRBV7-2	-	many	TRBJ2-5	CASSLNGRKETQYF	TGTGCCAGCAGCTTAAACGGACGGAAAGAGACCCAGTACTTC
TRBV12-3/TRBV12-4	-	-	TRBJ1-6	CASTAQLSPLHF	TGTGCCAGCACGGCACAGCTTTCACCCCTCCACTTT
TRBV5-6	-	few	TRBJ2-5	CASSLARVSRTQYF	TGTGCCAGCAGCTTGGCCAGGGTGTCGAGGACCCAGTACTTC
TRBV5-6	-	few	TRBJ2-1	CASSPIDSTDQFF	TGTGCCAGCAGCCCGATCGACTCCACCGACCAGTTCTTC
TRBV12-3/TRBV12-4	TRBD2	-	TRBJ2-2	CASSLGLAENTGELFF	TGTGCCAGCAGTTTAGGACTAGCGGAGAACACCGGGGAGCTGTTTTTT
TRBV6-5	-	-	TRBJ2-4	CASGPGAKNIQYF	TGTGCCAGTGGGCCCGGAGCCAAAAACATTCAGTACTTC
TRBV29-1	-	few	TRBJ2-1	CSATDFRDEQFF	TGCAGCGCCACGGACTTCAGGGATGAGCAGTTCTTC
TRBV7-2	TRBD2	many	TRBJ2-3	CASSSRTSGATDTQYF	TGTGCCAGCAGCTCCCGGACTAGCGGGGCCACAGATACGCAGTATTTT
TRBV10-3	TRBD2	-	TRBJ2-5	CAISEVAGYGETQYF	TGTGCCATCAGTGAGGTAGCGGGGTATGGAGAGACCCAGTACTTC
TRBV7-6	-	few	TRBJ1-1	CASSTTGYTEAFF	TGTGCCAGCAGCACAACAGGGTACACTGAAGCTTTCTTT
TRBV7-9	-	once	TRBJ2-7	CASSDQEGQYEQYF	TGTGCCAGCAGCGACCAGGAAGGACAGTACGAGCAGTACTTC
TRBV20-1	-	few	TRBJ1-4	CSARVPYNEKLFF	TGCAGTGCTAGAGTCCCTTATAACGAAAAACTGTTTTTT
TRBV5-1	TRBD1	many	TRBJ2-1	CASSLDTQPGQVIGSYNEQFF	TGCGCCAGCAGCTTGGACACGCAACCGGGACAGGTTATCGGCTCCTACAATGAGCAGTTCTTC
TRBV2	TRBD2	many	TRBJ2-5	CASTEQAGGVETQYF	TGTGCCAGCACTGAACAGGCGGGGGGAGTCGAGACCCAGTACTTC
TRBV4-3	-	-	TRBJ1-1	CASSQGTPGGTEAFF	TGCGCCAGCAGCCAAGGGACACCCGGAGGCACTGAAGCTTTCTTT
TRBV12-3/TRBV12-4	TRBD2	-	TRBJ2-1	CASSLKSGLALEQFF	TGTGCCAGCAGTCTAAAATCGGGACTAGCTTTGGAGCAGTTCTTC
TRBV12-3/TRBV12-4	-	few	TRBJ2-7	CASSFGRPNEQYF	TGTGCCAGCAGTTTCGGACGGCCTAACGAGCAGTACTTC
TRBV7-2	-	-	TRBJ1-6	CASSLARFGTPLHF	TGTGCCAGCAGCTTAGCGCGGTTCGGTACACCCCTCCACTTT
TRBV12-3/TRBV12-4	-	few	TRBJ1-5	CASSTQESNQPQHF	TGTGCCAGCAGTACGCAGGAGAGCAATCAGCCCCAGCATTTT
TRBV6-2/TRBV6-3	-	-	TRBJ2-1	CASNHNEQFF	TGTGCCAGCAATCACAATGAGCAGTTCTTC
TRBV5-1	-	many	TRBJ2-5	CASSLNSRGGLETQYF	TGCGCCAGCAGCTTGAATTCGAGGGGGGGCCTGGAGACCCAGTACTTC
TRBV12-3/TRBV12-4	-	-	TRBJ1-2	CASSFRDTYGYTF	TGTGCCAGCAGTTTTCGGGACACCTATGGCTACACCTTC
TRBV4-3	-	many	TRBJ2-3	CASSQAGAPPATQYF	TGCGCCAGCAGCCAAGCCGGGGCTCCTCCCGCTACGCAGTATTTT
TRBV4-3	-	few	TRBJ1-2	CASSQEEGPYGYTF	TGCGCCAGCAGCCAAGAGGAGGGGCCCTATGGCTACACCTTC
TRBV20-1	TRBD2	-	TRBJ2-2	CSARGLAAGELFF	TGCAGTGCCAGGGGACTAGCCGCCGGGGAGCTGTTTTTT
TRBV7-9	TRBD2	-	TRBJ2-3	CASSAKTSGRATDTQYF	TGTGCCAGCAGCGCAAAGACTAGCGGGAGGGCCACAGATACGCAGTATTTT
TRBV11-2	-	-	TRBJ1-5	CASSLVRVQNQPQHF	TGTGCCAGCAGCTTAGTACGAGTGCAGAATCAGCCCCAGCATTTT